The source of this T cell receptor beta chain is a study of cytomegalovirus exposure and HLA in healthy donors. Only a few counts were recorded for this clone. It was with 60 Vbeta and 13 Jbeta primers that the PCR ran. The assay was immunoSEQ multiplex PCR, and TCRdb's table has in-frame clones only and misses some. The data hold 150,000 to 200,000 clones, with about four fifths observed a single time. What was sequenced was PBMCs. The TCR sequence derives from a girl between 5 and 17 years old in good health and CMV-seropositive.

The CDR3 loop reads CASSLIGSLGSYNSPLHF. CDR3 coding DNA: TGTGCCAGCAGCTTAATAGGGAGCCTAGGCTCCTATAATTCACCCCTCCACTTT. The chain links TRBV7-9 to TRBJ1-6; D gene uncertain. Trimming left V 2 bases short and J 0 bases short, with 14 bases between. Per the germline V gene, CDR1 is SEHNR and CDR2 is FQNEAQ (reference sequence). The CDR3 has 18 residues.